What follows are 6 T cell receptor beta chains derived from one specimen sequenced in a study of CD8 T cells in ankylosing spondylitis (dated by TCRdb to about 2017). Here is what the overall study found, with its caveats: A TCR beta motif of seven or eight highly homologous amino acid variants appeared characteristic of blood from ankylosing spondylitis patients.

Library generation was performed with 5' RACE. Data came from an Illumina HiSeq 2500. Starting from the raw public reads, TCRdb applied fastp trimming at Q25, assembled clones with MiXCR and retained in-frame beta chains. Merged by CDR3 protein, the rows form single entries marked with the most common genes and DNA. This sample holds 500,000 to 550,000 distinct CDR3 sequences; more than 9.5% were observed only once. Together, the top ten hold 6.8% of the sample. No antigen has been identified for these receptors. Sample: blood, either unsorted or a sorted T cell fraction (not recorded which). These receptors all come from a male donor with ankylosing spondylitis.

This clonotype was observed at least ten times. The rearrangement links TRBV12-3 or TRBV12-4 to TRBJ2-2; D is unclear. V shed 3 bases and J shed 0 bases, with 8 bases lying between them. The CDR3 length is 15 residues. The CDR3 bases are TGTGCCAGCAGTTTCGTAGGAGCGAACACCGGGGAGCTGTTTTTT. Residues: CASSFVGANTGELFF.

This clonotype was observed a handful of times. V and J are TRBV7-9 and TRBJ2-5, with D unclear. From germline, CDR1 is SEHNR and CDR2 FQNEAQ (reference sequence). This CDR3 is built from 16 residues. Trimming stripped 4 bases from V and 4 bases from J, with 19 bases between. CDR3 region: CASSSSSAYQLETQYF. CDR3 DNA: TGTGCCAGCAGCTCCAGTTCAGCCTACCAACTAGAGACCCAGTACTTC.

The V call is TRBV19, the J call TRBJ2-1; D gene ambiguous. CDR3 length equals 13 residues. V lost 6 bases, J lost 5 bases, and 11 bases lay in between. CDR1 LNHDA and CDR2 SQIVND come from the germline V gene (reference sequence). The CDR3 nucleotides read TGTGCCAGTAGCCACACGGAAGACAATGAGCAGTTCTTC. Its translation is CASSHTEDNEQFF.

The rearrangement joins TRBV18 to TRBJ2-5; TRBD1 or TRBD2 may be the D gene (5 bases each). V was cut by 3 bases and J by 0 bases, with 11 bases left in between. Germline values: CDR1 KGHSH, CDR2 LQKENI. The CDR3 length is 15 residues. The CDR3 DNA reads as TGTGCCAGCTCACCGGCCTGGGGGAACCAAGAGACCCAGTACTTC. Translated: CASSPAWGNQETQYF. Full variable domain (outside the CDR3, taken from reference TRBV18 and TRBJ2-5): NAGVMQNPRHLVRRRGQEARLRCSPMKGHSHVYWYRQLPEEGLKFMVYLQKENIIDESGMPKERFSAEFPKEGPSILRIQQVVRGDSAAYFCASSPAWGNQETQYFGPGTRLLVL.

This clonotype was seen a handful of times. The chain's CDR3 is CASSSRPSNYGYTF. CDR3 in DNA: TGCGCCAGCAGCTCACGACCATCTAACTATGGCTACACCTTC. This chain links TRBV5-1 with TRBJ1-2; no definite D call. Trimming stripped 3 bases from V and 0 bases from J, with 9 bases between. This CDR3 has 14 residues. CDR1 is SGHRS and CDR2 is YFSETQ in the germline V gene.

This chain joins TRBV7-2 and TRBJ2-1; D might be TRBD1 or TRBD2, each matching 6 bases. Germline lookup yields CDR1 SGHTA and CDR2 FQGNSA. The V gene lost 1 base and the J gene lost 8 bases, with 15 bases spanning the gap. CDR3 length: 15 amino acids. CDR3 nucleotides: TGTGCCAGCAGCTTAGTTGGGGGGCGAGGCGATGAGCAGTTCTTC. It specifies CASSLVGGRGDEQFF.